This entry concerns a single T cell receptor beta chain. Its antigen is undetermined. TRB cDNA was prepared as libraries by UMI-labeled 5' RACE. TCRdb reworked the 5' RACE reads into one entry per CDR3 protein, no DNA. The specimen's table records about 130,000 distinct CDR3 sequences. Germline V gene data show CDR1 as SEHNR and CDR2 as FQNEAQ (reference sequence). This CDR3 spans 13 amino acids. The sample belongs to a study of CXCR3-negative and CXCR3-positive naive CD8 T cells. Study outcomes and limitations: Each naive subset displayed comparably high diversity, whereas memory CD8+ cells displayed much lower diversity. Fresh PBMCs served for most assays, and CXCR3 expression fell partially after cryopreservation.

Sequenced material: naive CXCR3- CD8+ T cells from blood. Sample subset: CD45RO-CCR7+CD27+CD95- naive CD8+ T cells lacking CXCR3 (TNR3-). This receptor was identified in a human donor in good health. Some clones in this sample may be carry-over from other donors' samples. This chain connects TRBV7-9 to TRBJ2-5; checking the TCRdb D call of TRBD2 is not possible without DNA. CDR3 sequence: CASSSRGEETQYF.